This T cell receptor (beta chain) came from a study of shared clonotypes between healthy human individuals. Naive CD8 isolation took CD45RO-negative cells positively selected for CCR7 and excluded terminally differentiated effector memory CD45RA+ cells. The germline CDR1 and CDR2 sequences are MGHRA and YSYEKL. The junction had 16 bases not matched to a gene; V was cut back by 4 bases and J by 2 bases. The CDR3 spans 18 residues. The assay was immunoSEQ multiplex PCR, and TCRdb's table has in-frame clones only and misses some. Of about 2 million clones listed, about 95% were seen once; the top ten hold 1.1%.

The receptor was derived from a man between 18 and 35 years old in good health. The material sequenced was naive CD8+ T cells sorted from blood. This chain links TRBV4-1 with TRBJ1-2, with 7 nucleotides matching TRBD1. The CDR3 nucleotides are TGCGCCAGCAGCCCTCATAAGTCAGGACAGGACATAAACTATGGCTACACCTTC. It codes for CASSPHKSGQDINYGYTF.